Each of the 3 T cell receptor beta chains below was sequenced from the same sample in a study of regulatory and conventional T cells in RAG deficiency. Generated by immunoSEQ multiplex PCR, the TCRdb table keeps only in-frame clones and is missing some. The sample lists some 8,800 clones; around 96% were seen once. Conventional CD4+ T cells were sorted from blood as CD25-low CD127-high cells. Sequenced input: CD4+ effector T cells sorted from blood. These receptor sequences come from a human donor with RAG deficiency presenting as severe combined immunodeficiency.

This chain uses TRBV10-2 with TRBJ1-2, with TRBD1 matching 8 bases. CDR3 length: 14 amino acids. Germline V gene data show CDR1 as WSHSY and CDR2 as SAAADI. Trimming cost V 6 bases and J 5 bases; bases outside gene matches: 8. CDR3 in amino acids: CASRLLDRGYGYTF. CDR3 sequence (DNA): TGCGCCAGCAGGTTGTTAGACAGGGGATATGGCTACACCTTC.

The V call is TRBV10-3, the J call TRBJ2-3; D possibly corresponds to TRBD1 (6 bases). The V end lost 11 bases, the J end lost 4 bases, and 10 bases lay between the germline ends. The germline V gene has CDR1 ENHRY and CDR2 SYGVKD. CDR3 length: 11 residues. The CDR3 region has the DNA TGTGCCTCCGCAGGGGCAGATACGCAGTATTTT. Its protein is CASAGADTQYF.

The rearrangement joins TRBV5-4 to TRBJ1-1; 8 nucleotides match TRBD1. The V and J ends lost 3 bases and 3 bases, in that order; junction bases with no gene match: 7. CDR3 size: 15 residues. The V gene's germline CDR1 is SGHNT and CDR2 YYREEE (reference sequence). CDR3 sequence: CASSYGQGRYTEAFF. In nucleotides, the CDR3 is TGTGCCAGCAGCTACGGACAGGGTAGGTACACTGAAGCTTTCTTT.